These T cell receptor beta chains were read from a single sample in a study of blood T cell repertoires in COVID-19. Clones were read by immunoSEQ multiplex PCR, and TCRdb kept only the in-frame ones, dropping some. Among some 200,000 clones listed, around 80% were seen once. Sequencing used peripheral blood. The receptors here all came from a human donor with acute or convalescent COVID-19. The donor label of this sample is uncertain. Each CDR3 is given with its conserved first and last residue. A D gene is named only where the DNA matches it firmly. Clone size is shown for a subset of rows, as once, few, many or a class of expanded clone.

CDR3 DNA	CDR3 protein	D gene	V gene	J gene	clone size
TGTGCCAGCGACAGGGACTATGAGCAGTTCTTC	CASDRDYEQFF	-	TRBV2	TRBJ2-1	-
TGTGCCACCAGCAGAGCCCAGGGGGACAGGTTCTATGGCTACACCTTC	CATSRAQGDRFYGYTF	TRBD1	TRBV15	TRBJ1-2	-
TGTGCCAGCAGCCGAGCGGGGGCTACCCTCCACTTT	CASSRAGATLHF	-	TRBV5-8	TRBJ1-6	-
TGTGCCAGCAGTTACCTCCAGGGAGAAAAACTGTTTTTT	CASSYLQGEKLFF	-	TRBV6-6	TRBJ1-4	-
TGTGCCAGCAGCTTAAGGGGGAGGGGTGATAATTCACCCCTCCACTTT	CASSLRGRGDNSPLHF	-	TRBV7-8	TRBJ1-6	-
TGTGCCATCAGTGAAGGGCAGGCTAGCGGGAGTGGGGATGAGCAGTTCTTC	CAISEGQASGSGDEQFF	TRBD2	TRBV10-3	TRBJ2-1	-
TGTGCCAGTAGTCCCCCGGGACAGCCTAGCACAGATACGCAGTATTTT	CASSPPGQPSTDTQYF	TRBD1	TRBV19	TRBJ2-3	few
TGTGCCAGTAGTCCCCGGGTTAGCAATCAGCCCCAGCATTTT	CASSPRVSNQPQHF	-	TRBV19	TRBJ1-5	-
TGTGCCAGCACAGGCCAAGAGACCCAGTACTTC	CASTGQETQYF	-	TRBV28	TRBJ2-5	-
TGTGCCAGTAGTATAGATTTGGGAGGACTAGCGGGAACCGGGGAGCTGTTTTTT	CASSIDLGGLAGTGELFF	TRBD2	TRBV19	TRBJ2-2	-
TGTGCCAGCAGTTTATCCTCAAGGACAGTTTACTACGAGCAGTACTTC	CASSLSSRTVYYEQYF	-	TRBV27	TRBJ2-7	-
TGTGCCAGCAGCCCCCAGAAGCCGCAGGGTAATGAAAAACTGTTTTTT	CASSPQKPQGNEKLFF	-	TRBV7-8	TRBJ1-4	-
TGTGCCAGCAGCGGCAAACAGGGGCTAGCGGGAGTTGGCAGCACAGATACGCAGTATTTT	CASSGKQGLAGVGSTDTQYF	TRBD2	TRBV5-4	TRBJ2-3	-
TGTGCCATCAGTGATCCGGGCGAGGGGGACACTGAAGCTTTCTTT	CAISDPGEGDTEAFF	-	TRBV10-3	TRBJ1-1	-
TGTGCCTGGAGTAGGGGGGAGGGCCGTGAGCAGTTCTTC	CAWSRGEGREQFF	-	TRBV30	TRBJ2-1	-
TGTGCCAGCAGTCCACAGGGGACCTCGAGGACAGATACGCAGTATTTT	CASSPQGTSRTDTQYF	TRBD1	TRBV2	TRBJ2-3	-
TGTGCCAGCAGCTTAGCGGGGCCGAACACTGAAGCTTTCTTT	CASSLAGPNTEAFF	-	TRBV7-6	TRBJ1-1	-
TGTGCCAGCAGTGAATTCAGACAGGGGATAGACTATGGCTACACCTTC	CASSEFRQGIDYGYTF	TRBD1	TRBV25-1	TRBJ1-2	few
TGTGCTAGTGGCCCGGGACAGAGCTCTGGAAACACCATATATTTT	CASGPGQSSGNTIYF	TRBD1	TRBV12-5	TRBJ1-3	-
TGTGCCAGCAGTTCTGAGGGTTACAGGGGAAGGCAGCCCCAGCATTTT	CASSSEGYRGRQPQHF	TRBD1	TRBV28	TRBJ1-5	-
TGTGCCTGGAGCTTCGGGGGGCCTGGGGCCAACGTCCTGACTTTC	CAWSFGGPGANVLTF	-	TRBV30	TRBJ2-6	-
TGTGCCAGCAACAATCCCGGGACTAGCGGCACAGATACGCAGTATTTT	CASNNPGTSGTDTQYF	TRBD2	TRBV28	TRBJ2-3	-
TGCAGCGTTCCCTTTAATGAAAAACTGTTTTTT	CSVPFNEKLFF	-	TRBV29-1	TRBJ1-4	few
TGTGCCAGCTCACCGGGCCGCACAGATACGCAGTATTTT	CASSPGRTDTQYF	-	TRBV18	TRBJ2-3	-
TGTGCCAGCAGCCGAGGACAGGGGGCGACTCTGGACTACACCTTC	CASSRGQGATLDYTF	TRBD1	TRBV7-9	TRBJ1-2	few
TGTGCCAGCAGCCAACGGACTGTAAGTTCAGATACGCAGTATTTT	CASSQRTVSSDTQYF	-	TRBV3-1/TRBV3-2	TRBJ2-3	-
TGTGCCAGCACCGCGGACAGGGTGAGCGCCGGGGAGCTGTTTTTT	CASTADRVSAGELFF	TRBD1	TRBV2	TRBJ2-2	-
TGTGCCAGCAGTAAGTGGACTAGCGGGTCCCATGAGCAGTTCTTC	CASSKWTSGSHEQFF	TRBD2	TRBV28	TRBJ2-1	few
TGTGCCATCAGTAGCACTAATTACGAGCAGTACTTC	CAISSTNYEQYF	-	TRBV10-3	TRBJ2-7	-
TGCGCCAGCAGCCAGCAGTCACCGGGAAAGAACACTGAAGCTTTCTTT	CASSQQSPGKNTEAFF	-	TRBV4-1	TRBJ1-1	-
TGCGCCAGCAGTGAGACAGGGGGAGGAGAGACCCAGTACTTC	CASSETGGGETQYF	TRBD1	TRBV5-1	TRBJ2-5	-
TGTGCCAGCAGCCAAGATTGGCTCCAACCGGGCGAGCAGTACTTC	CASSQDWLQPGEQYF	-	TRBV4-2	TRBJ2-7	-
TGCGCCAGCAGTCAATCGGGACAGTCGGTCTACACCTTC	CASSQSGQSVYTF	TRBD1	TRBV23-1	TRBJ1-2	-
TGTGCCAGCAGCTTAGCGCGGGGCGCGGACACTGAAGCTTTCTTT	CASSLARGADTEAFF	-	TRBV13	TRBJ1-1	-
TGCGCCAGCAGCCCGGACAGGGGAAATGAGCAGTTCTTC	CASSPDRGNEQFF	TRBD1	TRBV5-1	TRBJ2-1	-